This TCR beta chain was sequenced during a study of blood T cell repertoires in COVID-19. The V gene's germline CDR1 is SGHTA and CDR2 FQGNSA. V lost 4 bases to trimming and J lost 0 bases, with 10 bases between them. The CDR3 is 15 residues long. In the source study's methods: Amplification of reference gene primers provided the estimated nucleated cell counts. Assay: immunoSEQ multiplex PCR; the TCRdb copy retains only in-frame clones and omits some. Clone size and V and J calls were adopted from that table, with D and trimming inferred from the DNA. The sample lists roughly 32,000 clones; 80% to 95% were seen once.

The sequenced sample was peripheral blood. This chain links TRBV7-2 with TRBJ1-3, with a possible D match to TRBD1 (6 bases). This TCR came from an older man with acute or convalescent COVID-19. This chain's CDR3 is CASSYTGSSGNTIYF. DNA of the CDR3: TGTGCCAGCAGCTATACAGGGAGCTCTGGAAACACCATATATTTT.